This TCR beta chain stems from a study of STAT3 mutations in large granular lymphocyte leukemia. The study, taken as a whole, reports: Clonal expansion was inferred from other time points because no sample existed at each clone's first appearance. At least one immunodominant TCR beta clonotype appeared in every T-cell large granular lymphocyte leukemia patient. After therapy, about 30% of the 18 patients switched clonotypes, all new clones STAT3 wild type.

Worth noting for this clone: What it binds is not known.

Germline CDR1 reads SGHNT; CDR2 reads YYREEE (reference sequence). Trimming took off 4 bases at V and 2 bases at J, with 10 bases between the two ends. The length of the CDR3 is 14 residues. TCRdb's table, derived via immunoSEQ multiplex PCR, lists solely in-frame clones and lacks some. The table has under 25,000 clones, about 90% seen once. Sample: peripheral blood mononuclear cells. The origin of this receptor is a man aged 55 to 69 with T-cell large granular lymphocyte leukemia. Some clones in this sample may be carry-over from other donors' samples. The V call is TRBV5-4, the J call TRBJ1-3; tentatively, D is TRBD1 (5 bases). The CDR3 loop is CASSHARAGNTIYF. The CDR3 region has the DNA TGTGCCAGCAGCCACGCCAGGGCTGGAAACACCATATATTTT.